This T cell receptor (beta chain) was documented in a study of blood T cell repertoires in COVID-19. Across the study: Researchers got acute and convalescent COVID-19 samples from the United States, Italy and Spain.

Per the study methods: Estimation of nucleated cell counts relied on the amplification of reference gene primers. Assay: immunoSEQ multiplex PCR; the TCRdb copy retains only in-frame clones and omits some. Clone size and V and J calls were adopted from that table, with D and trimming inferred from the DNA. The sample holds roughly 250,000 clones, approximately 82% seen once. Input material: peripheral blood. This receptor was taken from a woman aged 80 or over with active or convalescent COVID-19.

CDR3 loop: CASSRLSGGRREKLFF. DNA of the CDR3: TGTGCCAGCAGCCGATTATCAGGGGGCCGGCGGGAAAAACTGTTTTTT. The chain employs TRBV3-1 (or the pseudogene TRBV3-2) and TRBJ1-4, with TRBD1 matching 8 bases. The CDR3 contains 16 residues. Losses at the gene ends were 4 bases for V and 8 bases for J; bases not matched to a gene: 12. The germline V gene encodes CDR1 LGHDT and CDR2 YNNKEL (reference sequence).